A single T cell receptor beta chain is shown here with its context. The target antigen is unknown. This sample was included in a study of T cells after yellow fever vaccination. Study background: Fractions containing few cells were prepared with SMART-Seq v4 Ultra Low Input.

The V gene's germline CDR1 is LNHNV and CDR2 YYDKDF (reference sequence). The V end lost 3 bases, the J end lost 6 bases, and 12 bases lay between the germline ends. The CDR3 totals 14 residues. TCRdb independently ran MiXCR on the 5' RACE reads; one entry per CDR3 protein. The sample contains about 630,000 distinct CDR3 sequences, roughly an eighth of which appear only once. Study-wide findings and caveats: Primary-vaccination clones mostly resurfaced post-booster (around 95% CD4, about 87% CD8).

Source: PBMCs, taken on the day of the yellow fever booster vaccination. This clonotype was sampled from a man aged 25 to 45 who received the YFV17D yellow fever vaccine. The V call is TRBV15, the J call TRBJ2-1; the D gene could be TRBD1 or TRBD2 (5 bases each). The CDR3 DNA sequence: TGTGCCACCAGCAGGGGGACGGGCGTCAATGAGCAGTTCTTC. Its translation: CATSRGTGVNEQFF. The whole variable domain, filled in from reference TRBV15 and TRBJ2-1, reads DAMVIQNPRYQVTQFGKPVTLSCSQTLNHNVMYWYQQKSSQAPKLLFHYYDKDFNNEADTPDNFQSRRPNTSFCFLDIRSPGLGDTAMYLCATSRGTGVNEQFFGPGTRLTVL.